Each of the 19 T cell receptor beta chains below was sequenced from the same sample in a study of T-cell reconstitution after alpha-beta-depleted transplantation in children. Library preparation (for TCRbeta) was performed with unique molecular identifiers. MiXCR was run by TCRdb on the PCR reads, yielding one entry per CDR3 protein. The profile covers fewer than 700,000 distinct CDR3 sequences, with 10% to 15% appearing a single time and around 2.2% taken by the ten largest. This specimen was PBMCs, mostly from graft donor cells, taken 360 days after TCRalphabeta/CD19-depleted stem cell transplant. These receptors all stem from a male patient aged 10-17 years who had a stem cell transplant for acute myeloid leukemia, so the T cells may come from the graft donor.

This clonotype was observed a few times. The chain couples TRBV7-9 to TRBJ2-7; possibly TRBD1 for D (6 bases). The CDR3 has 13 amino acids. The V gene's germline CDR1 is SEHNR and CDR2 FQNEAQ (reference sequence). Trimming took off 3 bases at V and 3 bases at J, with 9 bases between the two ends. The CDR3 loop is CASSFSTGYEQYF. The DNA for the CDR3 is TGTGCCAGCAGCTTTTCGACAGGCTACGAGCAGTACTTC.

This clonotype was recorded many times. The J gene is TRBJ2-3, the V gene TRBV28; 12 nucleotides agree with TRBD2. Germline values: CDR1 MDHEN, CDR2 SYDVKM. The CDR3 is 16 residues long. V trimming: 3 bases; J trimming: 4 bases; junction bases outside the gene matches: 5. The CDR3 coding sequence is TGTGCCAGCAGTTTGACTAGCGGGAGCATGTCAGATACGCAGTATTTT. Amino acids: CASSLTSGSMSDTQYF.

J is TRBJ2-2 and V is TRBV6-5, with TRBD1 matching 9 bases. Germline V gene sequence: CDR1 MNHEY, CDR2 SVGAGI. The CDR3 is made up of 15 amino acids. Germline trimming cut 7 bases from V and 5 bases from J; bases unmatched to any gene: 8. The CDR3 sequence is CASTISGTGTGELFF. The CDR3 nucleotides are TGTGCCAGCACCATTTCCGGGACAGGGACCGGGGAGCTGTTTTTT.

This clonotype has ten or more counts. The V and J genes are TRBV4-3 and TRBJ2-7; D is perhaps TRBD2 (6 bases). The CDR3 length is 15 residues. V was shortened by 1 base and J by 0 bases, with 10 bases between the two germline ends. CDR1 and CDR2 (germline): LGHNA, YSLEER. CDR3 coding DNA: TGCGCCAGCAGCCAAGGGGACGGGAGCTCCTACGAGCAGTACTTC. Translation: CASSQGDGSSYEQYF.

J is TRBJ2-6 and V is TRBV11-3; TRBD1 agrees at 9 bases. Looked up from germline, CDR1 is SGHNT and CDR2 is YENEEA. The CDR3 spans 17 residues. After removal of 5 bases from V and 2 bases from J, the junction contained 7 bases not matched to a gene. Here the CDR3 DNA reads TGTGCCAGCAGCCGCCCGGGACAGGGCCCTGGGGCCAACGTCCTGACTTTC. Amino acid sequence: CASSRPGQGPGANVLTF.

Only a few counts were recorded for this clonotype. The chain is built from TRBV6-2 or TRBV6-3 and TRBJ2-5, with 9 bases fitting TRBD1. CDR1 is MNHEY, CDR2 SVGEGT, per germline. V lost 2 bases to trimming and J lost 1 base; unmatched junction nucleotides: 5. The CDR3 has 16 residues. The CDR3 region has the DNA TGTGCCAGCAGTTACCGGACAGGGGAGATCCAAGAGACCCAGTACTTC. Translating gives CASSYRTGEIQETQYF.

The CDR3 DNA reads TGTGCCAGCAGTGCAGCGGGCGGGGAGACCCAGTACTTC. This sequence encodes CASSAAGGETQYF. V and J are TRBV2 and TRBJ2-5, with a weak D call TRBD2 (6 bases). Trimming pared 4 bases from V and 5 bases from J, leaving 11 bases between. The germline CDR1 and CDR2 sequences are SNHLY and FYNNEI. The CDR3 is 13 amino acids.

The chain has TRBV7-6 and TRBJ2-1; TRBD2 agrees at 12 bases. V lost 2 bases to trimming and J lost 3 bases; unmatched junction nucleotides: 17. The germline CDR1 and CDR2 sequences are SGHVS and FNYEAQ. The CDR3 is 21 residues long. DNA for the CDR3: TGTGCCAGCAGCTTACTCCCCTCGCTAGCGGGAGGGGGTTCTCTCTACAATGAGCAGTTCTTC. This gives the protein CASSLLPSLAGGGSLYNEQFF.

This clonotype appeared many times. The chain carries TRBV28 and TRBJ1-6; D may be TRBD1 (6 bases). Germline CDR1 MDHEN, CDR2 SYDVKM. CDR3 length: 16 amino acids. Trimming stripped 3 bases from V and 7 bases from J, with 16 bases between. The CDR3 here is CASSLVNRASNSPLHF. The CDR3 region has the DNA TGTGCCAGCAGTTTGGTAAACAGGGCCTCCAATTCACCCCTCCACTTT.

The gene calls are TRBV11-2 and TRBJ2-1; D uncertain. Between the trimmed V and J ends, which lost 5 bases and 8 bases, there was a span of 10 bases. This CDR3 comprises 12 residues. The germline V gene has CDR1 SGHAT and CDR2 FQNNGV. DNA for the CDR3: TGTGCCAGCAGCCATAAAATCTATGAGCAGTTCTTC. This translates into CASSHKIYEQFF.

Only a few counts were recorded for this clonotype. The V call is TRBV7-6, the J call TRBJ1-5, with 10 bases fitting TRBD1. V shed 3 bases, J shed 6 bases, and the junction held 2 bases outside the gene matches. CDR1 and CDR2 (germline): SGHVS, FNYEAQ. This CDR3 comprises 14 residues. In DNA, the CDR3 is TGTGCCAGCAGCTTGACAGGGGGCGTTCAGCCCCAGCATTTT. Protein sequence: CASSLTGGVQPQHF. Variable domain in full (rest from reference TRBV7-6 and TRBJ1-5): GAGVSQSPRYKVTKRGQDVALRCDPISGHVSLYWYRQALGQGPEFLTYFNYEAQQDKSGLPNDRFSAERPEGSISTLTIQRTEQRDSAMYRCASSLTGGVQPQHFGDGTRLSIL.

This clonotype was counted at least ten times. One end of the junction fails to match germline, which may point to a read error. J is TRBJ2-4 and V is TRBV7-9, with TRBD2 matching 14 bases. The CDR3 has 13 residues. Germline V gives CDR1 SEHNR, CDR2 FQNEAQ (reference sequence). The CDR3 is CASSSGLAGGEFF. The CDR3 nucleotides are TGTGCCAGCAGCTCCGGACTAGCGGGAGGCGAGTTCTTC. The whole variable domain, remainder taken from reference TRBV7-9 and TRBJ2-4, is DTGVSQNPRHKITKRGQNVTFRCDPISEHNRLYWYRQTLGQGPEFLTYFQNEAQLEKSRLLSDRFSAERPKGSFSTLEIQRTEQGDSAMYLCASSSGLAGGEFFGAGTRLSVL.

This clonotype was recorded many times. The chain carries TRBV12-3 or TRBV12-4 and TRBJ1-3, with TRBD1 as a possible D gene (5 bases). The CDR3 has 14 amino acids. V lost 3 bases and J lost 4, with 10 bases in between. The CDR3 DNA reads TGTGCCAGCAGTTTTGATGGGGCAGGAAACACCATATATTTT. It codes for CASSFDGAGNTIYF.

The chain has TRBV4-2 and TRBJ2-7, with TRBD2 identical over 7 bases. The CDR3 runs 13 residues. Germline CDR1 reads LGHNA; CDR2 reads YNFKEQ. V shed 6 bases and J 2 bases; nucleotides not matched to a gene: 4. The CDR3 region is CASRGDYAYEQYF. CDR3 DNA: TGTGCCAGCAGAGGGGACTACGCCTACGAGCAGTACTTC.

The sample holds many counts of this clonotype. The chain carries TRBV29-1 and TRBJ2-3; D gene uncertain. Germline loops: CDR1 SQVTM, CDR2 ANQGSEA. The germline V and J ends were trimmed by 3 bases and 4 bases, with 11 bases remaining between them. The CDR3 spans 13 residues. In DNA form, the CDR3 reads TGCAGCGTTGAGGGCCTGCTGTCAGATACGCAGTATTTT. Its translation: CSVEGLLSDTQYF.

The CDR3 here is CASSDSGTEETQYF. CDR3 in DNA: TGTGCCAGCAGTGACTCGGGGACAGAAGAGACCCAGTACTTC. The rearrangement uses TRBV6-4 and TRBJ2-5; 7 nucleotides agree with TRBD1. CDR1 MRHNA and CDR2 SNTAGT come from the germline V gene. Trimming cost V 0 bases and J 3 bases; bases outside gene matches: 1. The CDR3 is made up of 14 amino acids.

This CDR3 is CASSSGLGHNEQFF. The CDR3 nucleotides are TGCGCCAGCAGCTCGGGACTAGGCCACAATGAGCAGTTCTTC. V usage is TRBV5-1 and J usage is TRBJ2-1, with 8 bases fitting TRBD2. The CDR3 runs 14 residues. The germline V gene encodes CDR1 SGHRS and CDR2 YFSETQ. The J segment lost 5 bases and the V segment lost 3 bases, leaving 4 bases of the junction unmatched.

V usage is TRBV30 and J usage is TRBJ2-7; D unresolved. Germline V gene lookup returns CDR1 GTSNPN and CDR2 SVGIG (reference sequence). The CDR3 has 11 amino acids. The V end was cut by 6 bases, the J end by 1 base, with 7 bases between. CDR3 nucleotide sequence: TGTGCCTGTGACGGTTCCTACGAGCAGTACTTC. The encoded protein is CACDGSYEQYF.

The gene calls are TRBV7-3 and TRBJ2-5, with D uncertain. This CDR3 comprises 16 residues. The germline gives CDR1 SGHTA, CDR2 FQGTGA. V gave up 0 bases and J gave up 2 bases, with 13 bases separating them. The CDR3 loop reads CASSLTPQTTQETQYF. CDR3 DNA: TGTGCCAGCAGCTTAACTCCCCAGACCACTCAAGAGACCCAGTACTTC.